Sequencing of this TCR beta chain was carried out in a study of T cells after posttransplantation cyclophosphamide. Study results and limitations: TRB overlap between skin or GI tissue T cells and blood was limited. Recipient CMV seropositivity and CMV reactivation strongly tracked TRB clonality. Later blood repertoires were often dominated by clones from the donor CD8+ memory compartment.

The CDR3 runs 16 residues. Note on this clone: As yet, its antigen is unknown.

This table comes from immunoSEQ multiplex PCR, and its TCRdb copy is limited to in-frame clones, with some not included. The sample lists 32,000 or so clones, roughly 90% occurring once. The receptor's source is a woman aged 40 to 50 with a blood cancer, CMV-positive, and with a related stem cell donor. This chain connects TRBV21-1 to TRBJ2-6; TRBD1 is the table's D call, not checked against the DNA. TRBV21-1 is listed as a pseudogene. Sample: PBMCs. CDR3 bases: TGTGCCAGCAACAGTGACAGGGTGTCTGGGGCCAACGTCCTGACTTTC. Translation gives CASNSDRVSGANVLTF.